This is a list of T cell receptor beta chains from one sample in a study of blood T cell repertoires in COVID-19. Repertoires were generated with immunoSEQ multiplex PCR, while TCRdb's copy carries only in-frame clones and drops some. Of about 320,000 clones in the sample, about 91% were seen once. Input material: PBMCs or T cells enriched from blood (not recorded which). The origin of the receptors is a woman younger than 35 who had recovered from COVID-19. Both conserved end residues are part of each CDR3. The order of the fields is J gene, V gene, D gene, clone size, CDR3 DNA, CDR3 protein. A D gene is named only where the DNA matches it firmly. A clone size is listed for some rows: how often the clone was seen (once, few, many), or a class if it is expanded.

TRBJ2-3	TRBV7-8	TRBD1	-	TGTGCCAGCAGCTTTGGACAGGGGAAACCAGATACGCAGTATTTT	CASSFGQGKPDTQYF
TRBJ2-7	TRBV7-6	-	-	TGTGCCAGCAGCTTATATGCGGACAACACCTACGAGCAGTACTTC	CASSLYADNTYEQYF
TRBJ2-3	TRBV4-1	TRBD2	-	TGCGCCAGCAGCCCCCCCGGGGTAGCGGGGGGCACAGATACGCAGTATTTT	CASSPPGVAGGTDTQYF
TRBJ2-2	TRBV28	-	-	TGTGCCAGCAGTATCGGAGGTACCGGGGAGCTGTTTTTT	CASSIGGTGELFF
TRBJ1-5	TRBV6-2/TRBV6-3	-	few	TGTGCCAGCAGTTACGCCACCATTCAGGGTTCCGATCAGCCCCAGCATTTT	CASSYATIQGSDQPQHF
TRBJ1-4	TRBV7-2	-	-	TGTGCCAGCAGCTTAGACTACGGAAATGAAAAACTGTTTTTT	CASSLDYGNEKLFF
TRBJ2-3	TRBV15	TRBD1	-	TGTGCCACCAGCAGGACAGGGACAGATACGCAGTATTTT	CATSRTGTDTQYF
TRBJ2-2	TRBV3-1/TRBV3-2	TRBD1	-	TGTGCCAGCAGCCACCGACAGGGGGGGCGGGGCACCGGGGAGCTGTTTTTT	CASSHRQGGRGTGELFF
TRBJ2-5	TRBV7-9	-	-	TGTGCCAGCAGCTTAGTAAGGGCGGGCGAGACCCAGTACTTC	CASSLVRAGETQYF
TRBJ1-5	TRBV28	-	-	TGTGCCAGCAGTTTAGTCCAGGCTAGCAATCAGCCCCAGCATTTT	CASSLVQASNQPQHF
TRBJ2-5	TRBV3-1/TRBV3-2	TRBD2	-	TGTGCCAGCAGCCGAACCGGGACTAGGCGAGAGACCCAGTACTTC	CASSRTGTRRETQYF
TRBJ1-4	TRBV5-1	-	-	TGCGCCAGCAGCAAGCAGGGGCCGACAACTAATGAAAAACTGTTTTTT	CASSKQGPTTNEKLFF
TRBJ2-5	TRBV29-1	-	-	TGCAGCGTTTATGGACAGACACTAAAGCAAGAGACCCAGTACTTC	CSVYGQTLKQETQYF
TRBJ1-2	TRBV4-2	TRBD1	once	TGTGCCAGCAGAGATGGACAGGGTGGTGACTATGGCTACACCTTC	CASRDGQGGDYGYTF
TRBJ1-1	TRBV12-3/TRBV12-4	-	few	TGTGCCAGTGCTAGGGGGGGAGCTTTCTTT	CASARGGAFF
TRBJ2-1	TRBV5-5	TRBD2	-	TGTGCCAGCAGCGACGGGGTTGGCGGGGGAGTCTACAATGAGCAGTTCTTC	CASSDGVGGGVYNEQFF
TRBJ2-3	TRBV4-3	-	-	TGCGCCAGCAGCCAAGAAATTGCTAGCGGCACAGATACGCAGTATTTT	CASSQEIASGTDTQYF
TRBJ2-7	TRBV2	-	-	TGTGCCAGCAGTGAAGGGTTACTAGTAAACTACGAGCAGTACTTC	CASSEGLLVNYEQYF
TRBJ2-3	TRBV19	TRBD2	-	TGTGCCAGTAGTACCTGGACTAGCGGGGGGCCAGATACGCAGTATTTT	CASSTWTSGGPDTQYF